At least ten counts were recorded for the clone carrying this T cell receptor (beta chain). This record comes from a study of T cells in Graves' hyperthyroidism and ophthalmopathy. Study context: Any treatment followed the collection of peripheral blood at initial diagnosis.

Amplification targeted TCR beta CDR3 regions from RNA transcripts. Carried out on the TCR CDR3, a first-round RT-PCR used the HTBI primer set. TCRdb passed the multiplex PCR reads through MiXCR, listing each CDR3 protein once. The sample lists 350,000 to 400,000 distinct CDR3 sequences; under 15% were seen once. Germline loops: CDR1 MDHEN, CDR2 SYDVKM. The CDR3 contains 16 residues. The V end was cut by 5 bases, the J end by 0 bases, with 14 bases between. These patients, aged 18 to 65, had recently diagnosed hyperthyroidism lasting under 2 months. This receptor was identified in a woman aged 25 to 39 with Graves' hyperthyroidism. Sequencing input: blood. The J gene is TRBJ1-5, the V gene TRBV28; a possible D gene is TRBD1 (5 bases). The CDR3 bases are TGTGCCAGCAGTCCACCACAGGAGTATAGCAATCAGCCCCAGCATTTT. Amino acid sequence: CASSPPQEYSNQPQHF.